The following is a T cell receptor (beta chain) sequence with its context. This sample was included in a study of CD8 T cells in ankylosing spondylitis. The germline V and J ends were trimmed by 2 bases and 6 bases, with 7 bases remaining between them. This CDR3 spans 12 amino acids. Germline assignment: CDR1 MNHEY and CDR2 SVGEGT. From the 5' RACE reads, TCRdb called clonotypes with MiXCR, one entry per CDR3 protein. The table records about 240,000 distinct CDR3 sequences, roughly a quarter of them present only once. The J gene is TRBJ1-2, the V gene TRBV6-2 or TRBV6-3; D is uncertain. Sequenced: blood, either unsorted or a sorted T cell fraction (not recorded which). The TCR sequence derives from a male donor with ankylosing spondylitis or in good health (not recorded which). CDR3 protein: CASSYRVDGYTF. CDR3 DNA: TGTGCCAGCAGTTACAGGGTGGATGGCTACACCTTC.